A selection of T cell receptor beta chains follows, all from one sample in a study of cytomegalovirus exposure and HLA in healthy donors. Libraries were prepared by immunoSEQ multiplex PCR; TCRdb keeps only in-frame clonotypes and omits some of them. The table includes 110,000 to 150,000 clones, 82% detected once. Sequencing was performed on PBMCs. The receptors were sampled from a woman aged 55-70 years in good health and CMV-seropositive. Both conserved end residues are part of each CDR3. The D gene is left open where the match is weak. The size entry is marked missing in some rows and otherwise reads once, few, many or a size class.

v_gene,d_gene,abundance,j_gene,len,CDR3aa,CDR3nt
TRBV13,TRBD1,.,TRBJ2-7,12,CASSVQGLEQYF,TGTGCCAGCAGCGTACAGGGGCTCGAGCAGTACTTC
TRBV7-6,.,.,TRBJ2-7,13,CASSQTSSYEQYF,TGTGCCAGCAGCCAGACTAGTTCCTACGAGCAGTACTTC
TRBV6-5,.,.,TRBJ1-2,14,CASGVRAFTYGYTF,TGTGCCAGCGGGGTCAGGGCTTTTACCTATGGCTACACCTTC
TRBV30,TRBD2,.,TRBJ2-1,16,CAWSVLLAGSYNEQFF,TGTGCCTGGAGTGTTCTATTAGCGGGATCATACAATGAGCAGTTCTTC
TRBV10-3,TRBD1,.,TRBJ2-1,14,CAADTGGGYNEQFF,TGTGCCGCTGATACAGGGGGTGGTTACAATGAGCAGTTCTTC
TRBV5-6,.,.,TRBJ2-1,16,CASSLWGREIYNEQFF,TGTGCCAGCAGCCTGTGGGGGCGGGAGATATACAATGAGCAGTTCTTC
TRBV15,.,.,TRBJ1-1,16,CATSRGFSVSNTEAFF,TGTGCCACCAGCAGAGGGTTCAGCGTCTCGAACACTGAAGCTTTCTTT
TRBV6-5,.,few,TRBJ2-5,11,CASSYAASLYF,TGTGCCAGCAGCTACGCGGCTAGTTTATACTTC
TRBV7-8,TRBD2,.,TRBJ2-3,13,CASSSPGLVVQYF,TGTGCCAGCAGCTCCCCGGGACTAGTGGTACAGTATTTT
TRBV6-1,TRBD1,few,TRBJ1-5,15,CASSDRRGPNQPQHF,TGTGCCAGCAGTGATCGCAGGGGGCCTAATCAGCCCCAGCATTTT
TRBV19,.,.,TRBJ1-5,13,CASNRRGNQPQHF,TGTGCCAGTAACCGGAGGGGAAATCAGCCCCAGCATTTT
TRBV7-2,.,.,TRBJ1-5,14,CASSLAGLNQPQHF,TGTGCCAGCAGCTTAGCGGGGCTCAATCAGCCCCAGCATTTT